This TCR beta chain was captured in a study of PD-1 blockade in classical Hodgkin lymphoma. In every patient, relapse followed autologous stem cell transplantation, while exposure to brentuximab vedotin differed. Magnetic negative selection of thawed PBMCs was the method by which CD4+ T cells were purified. In the case of this clone: The antigen remains undetermined.

This CDR3 has 15 amino acids. Looked up from germline, CDR1 is LNHDA and CDR2 is SQIVND (reference sequence). V was pared by 6 bases and J by 5 bases, with 10 bases of the junction left unmatched. Study-wide findings and caveats: Compared with baseline, CD4+ but not CD8+ TCR diversity had risen significantly by C4D1. Lower baseline TCR diversity marked trial partial responders and progressors. In newly diagnosed patients, baseline TCR diversity was reportedly below that of healthy donors.

Produced via immunoSEQ multiplex PCR; TCRdb's table is partial and in-frame only. The data show about 8,500 clones, more than 65% seen once. The input for sequencing was CD4+ T cells from blood, taken at baseline. The receptor was isolated from a human donor with classical Hodgkin lymphoma. The chain joins TRBV19 to TRBJ1-2; 9 bases align to TRBD1. This CDR3 is CASRIPGTGNYGYTF. In DNA, the CDR3 is TGTGCCAGTAGGATACCCGGGACAGGGAATTATGGCTACACCTTC.